This TCR beta chain was sequenced in a study of shared clonotypes between healthy human individuals. CDR3 length: 16 residues. The germline gives CDR1 SGHNT, CDR2 YENEEA. The ends were cut back, 3 bases at V and 3 bases at J, with 17 bases in the middle. Generated by immunoSEQ multiplex PCR, the TCRdb table keeps only in-frame clones and is missing some. This sample has 1.5 million to 2.5 million clones; about 95% occur once, and the top ten carry 1.2%. Terminally differentiated effector memory CD45RA+ cells were excluded from the naive CD8 cells, which were CD45RO-negative and positively selected for CCR7.

The V and J genes are TRBV11-3 and TRBJ1-1; perhaps TRBD1 as D (6 bases). The sample comprised naive CD8+ T cells sorted from blood. This receptor was taken from a man aged 18 to 30 in good health. CDR3 DNA sequence: TGTGCCAGCAGCTTTGGCCGGGACACTGGGGACACTGAAGCTTTCTTT. Amino acids: CASSFGRDTGDTEAFF.